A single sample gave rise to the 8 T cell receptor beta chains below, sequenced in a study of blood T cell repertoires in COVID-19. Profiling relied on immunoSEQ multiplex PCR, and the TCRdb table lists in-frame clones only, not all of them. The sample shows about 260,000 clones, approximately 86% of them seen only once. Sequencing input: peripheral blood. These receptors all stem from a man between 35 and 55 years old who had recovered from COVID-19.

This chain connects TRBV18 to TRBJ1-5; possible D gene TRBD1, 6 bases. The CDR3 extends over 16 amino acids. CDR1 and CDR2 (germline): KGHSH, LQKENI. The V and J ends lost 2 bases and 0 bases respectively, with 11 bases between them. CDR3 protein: CASSPGTGSSNQPQHF. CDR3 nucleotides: TGTGCCAGCTCACCAGGAACAGGGTCTAGCAATCAGCCCCAGCATTTT.

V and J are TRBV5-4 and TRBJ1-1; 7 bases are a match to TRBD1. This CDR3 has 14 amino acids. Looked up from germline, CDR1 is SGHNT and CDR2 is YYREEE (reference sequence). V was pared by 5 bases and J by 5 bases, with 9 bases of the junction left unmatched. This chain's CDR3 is CASRLNRGGTEAFF. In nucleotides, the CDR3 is TGTGCCAGCAGGTTGAACAGGGGTGGGACTGAAGCTTTCTTT.

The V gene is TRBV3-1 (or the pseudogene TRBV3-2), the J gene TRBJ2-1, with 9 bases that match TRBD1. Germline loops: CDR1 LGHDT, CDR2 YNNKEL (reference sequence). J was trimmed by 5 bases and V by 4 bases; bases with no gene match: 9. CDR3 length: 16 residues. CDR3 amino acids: CASSREGQGPDNEQFF. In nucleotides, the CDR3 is TGTGCCAGCAGCCGCGAGGGACAGGGTCCCGACAATGAGCAGTTCTTC.

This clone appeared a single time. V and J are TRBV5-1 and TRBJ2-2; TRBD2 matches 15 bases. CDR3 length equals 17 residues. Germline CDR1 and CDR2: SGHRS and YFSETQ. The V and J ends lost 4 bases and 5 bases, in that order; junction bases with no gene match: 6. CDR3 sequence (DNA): TGCGCCAGCAGCGGGGGACTAGCGGGAGGAGGGACCGGGGAGCTGTTTTTT. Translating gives CASSGGLAGGGTGELFF.

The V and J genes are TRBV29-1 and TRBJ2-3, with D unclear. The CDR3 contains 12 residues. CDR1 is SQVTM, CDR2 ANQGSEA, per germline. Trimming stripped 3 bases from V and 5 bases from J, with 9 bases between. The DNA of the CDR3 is TGCAGCGTTGAGAGCTTTGGAGATACGCAGTATTTT. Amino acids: CSVESFGDTQYF.

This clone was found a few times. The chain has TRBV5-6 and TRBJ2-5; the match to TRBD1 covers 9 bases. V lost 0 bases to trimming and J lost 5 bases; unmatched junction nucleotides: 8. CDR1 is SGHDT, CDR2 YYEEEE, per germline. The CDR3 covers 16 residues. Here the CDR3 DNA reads TGTGCCAGCAGCTTGGGGGTGACAGGGGGTACGGAGACCCAGTACTTC. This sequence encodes CASSLGVTGGTETQYF. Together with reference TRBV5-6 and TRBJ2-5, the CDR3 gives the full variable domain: DAGVTQSPTHLIKTRGQQVTLRCSPKSGHDTVSWYQQALGQGPQFIFQYYEEEERQRGNFPDRFSGHQFPNYSSELNVNALLLGDSALYLCASSLGVTGGTETQYFGPGTRLLVL.

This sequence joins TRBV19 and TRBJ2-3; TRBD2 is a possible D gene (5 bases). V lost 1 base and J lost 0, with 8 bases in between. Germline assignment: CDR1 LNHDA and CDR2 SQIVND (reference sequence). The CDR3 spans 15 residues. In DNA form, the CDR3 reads TGTGCCAGTAGTATAGTGCGGACTAGCACAGATACGCAGTATTTT. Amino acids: CASSIVRTSTDTQYF.

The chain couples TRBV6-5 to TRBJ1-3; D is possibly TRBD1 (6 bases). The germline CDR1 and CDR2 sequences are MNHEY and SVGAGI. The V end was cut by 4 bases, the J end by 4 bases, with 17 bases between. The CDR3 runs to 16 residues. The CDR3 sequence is CASSSPQGLGGNTIYF. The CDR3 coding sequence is TGTGCCAGCAGTTCCCCGCAGGGGCTAGGGGGAAACACCATATATTTT.